The subject of this entry is one T cell receptor beta chain. The data are from a study of STAT5B mutations in CD4+ large granular lymphocyte leukemia. The germline gives CDR1 SEHNR, CDR2 FQNEAQ (reference sequence). The CDR3 is 14 amino acids. The ends were cut back, 1 base at V and 5 bases at J, with 11 bases in the middle. Only in-frame clones appear in the TCRdb table, and some are missing; sequencing was by immunoSEQ multiplex PCR. The table records about 32,000 clones, approximately 81% of them present only once. Control samples were healthy donors' buffy coats. This receptor was identified in a human donor in good health. The specimen sequenced was CD4+ T cells from blood buffy coats. This chain joins TRBV7-9 and TRBJ2-5, with D perhaps TRBD1 or TRBD2 (5 bases each). The CDR3 region has the DNA TGTGCCAGCAGCTTAGTCGGGGCAGGCGAGACCCAGTACTTC. It yields the protein CASSLVGAGETQYF.